This T cell receptor beta chain comes out of a study of shared clonotypes between healthy human individuals. The CDR3 has 18 amino acids. V gave up 0 bases and J gave up 1 base; unmatched junction bases: 9. Germline V gene lookup returns CDR1 MGHRA and CDR2 YSYEKL. Clones were sequenced by immunoSEQ multiplex PCR, and TCRdb holds only the in-frame ones, with some missing. Among about 1 million clones, around 76% were seen once, and the ten largest hold 1.4% to 1.5%. General study points: At large depth, rarefaction still showed sorted-subset sequencing to be incomplete.

This clone was observed a single time. The antigen is unknown. The source material was memory CD4+ T cells sorted from blood. Documented subset: CD45RA-negative fraction. The V call is TRBV4-1, the J call TRBJ2-3; 8 bases are shared with TRBD1. This TCR came from a man aged 18 to 29 in good health. In DNA, the CDR3 is TGCGCCAGCAGCCAAGAGGCCTTCAGGGGGCGCGGCACAGATACGCAGTATTTT. This translates into CASSQEAFRGRGTDTQYF.